These 21 T cell receptor beta chains originate from one sample sequenced in a study of blood T cell repertoires in COVID-19. Some clones are missing from TCRdb's copy, which holds only in-frame ones; the method was immunoSEQ multiplex PCR. The sample consists of around 130,000 clones, roughly 80% of them appearing once. Sample: PBMCs or T cells enriched from blood (not recorded which). These receptors were collected from a woman between 18 and 29 years old who had been exposed to COVID-19.

This clone was counted between two and nine times. The chain joins TRBV5-1 to TRBJ1-2; D gene uncertain. Trimming left V 10 bases short and J 6 bases short, with 22 bases between. This CDR3 is 14 amino acids long. The germline CDR1 and CDR2 sequences are SGHRS and YFSETQ. The CDR3 protein is CASAVQAGEDGYTF. In DNA form, the CDR3 reads TGCGCCTCCGCAGTTCAGGCCGGGGAGGATGGCTACACCTTC.

The CDR3 DNA reads as TGTGCCAGCGCGACATTTTCTGGAAACACCATATATTTT. Translation gives CASATFSGNTIYF. V gene TRBV2 combines with J gene TRBJ1-3, with no clear D. This CDR3 contains 13 residues. V lost 8 bases and J 1 base, leaving 9 bases between the germline ends. Germline V gene lookup returns CDR1 SNHLY and CDR2 FYNNEI. Variable domain in full (rest from reference TRBV2 and TRBJ1-3): EPEVTQTPSHQVTQMGQEVILRCVPISNHLYFYWYRQILGQKVEFLVSFYNNEISEKSEIFDDQFSVERPDGSNFTLKIRSTKLEDSAMYFCASATFSGNTIYFGEGSWLTVV.

This sequence joins TRBV3-1 (or the pseudogene TRBV3-2) and TRBJ1-2; possible D gene TRBD1, 5 bases. Trimming shortened V by 5 bases and J by 8 bases, and 15 bases separated the two germline ends. Germline CDR1 is LGHDT and CDR2 is YNNKEL (reference sequence). This CDR3 spans 13 amino acids. CDR3 sequence: CASSATEFEGYTF. CDR3 DNA: TGTGCCAGCAGCGCGACAGAGTTTGAGGGCTACACCTTC.

CDR3 protein: CASSHLGGLSNQPQHF. The CDR3 DNA reads as TGTGCCAGCAGTCACTTAGGGGGCCTAAGCAATCAGCCCCAGCATTTT. This chain uses TRBV27 with TRBJ1-5; 7 bases map to TRBD1. With 5 bases clipped from V and 1 base from J, the junction kept 8 bases outside the gene matches. This CDR3 is built from 16 residues. Per germline, CDR1 MNHEY and CDR2 SMNVEV (reference sequence).

The chain is built from TRBV2 and TRBJ2-2; D might be TRBD2 (6 bases). V was shortened by 2 bases and J by 2 bases, with 9 bases between the two germline ends. Germline V gene sequence: CDR1 SNHLY, CDR2 FYNNEI. This CDR3 is 15 amino acids long. The CDR3 sequence is CASSERETNTGELFF. CDR3 bases: TGTGCCAGCAGTGAACGGGAGACAAACACCGGGGAGCTGTTTTTT. Combining the CDR3 with reference TRBV2 and TRBJ2-2 gives the whole variable domain EPEVTQTPSHQVTQMGQEVILRCVPISNHLYFYWYRQILGQKVEFLVSFYNNEISEKSEIFDDQFSVERPDGSNFTLKIRSTKLEDSAMYFCASSERETNTGELFFGEGSRLTVL.

The chain is built from TRBV27 and TRBJ2-1, with TRBD2 identical over 13 bases. Trimming took 6 bases from V and 7 from J; bases not matched to a gene: 18. The CDR3 consists of 19 residues. Germline loops: CDR1 MNHEY, CDR2 SMNVEV (reference sequence). The CDR3, as DNA: TGTGCCAGCAGCTCAAAGACTAGCGGGAGGTCTTTGTCTGAGAATGAGCAGTTCTTC. The encoded protein is CASSSKTSGRSLSENEQFF.

This rearrangement joins TRBV25-1 to TRBJ1-2, with 8 bases aligning to TRBD1. The germline V gene encodes CDR1 MGHDK and CDR2 SYGVNS. The CDR3 is 16 residues long. With 0 bases clipped from V and 2 bases from J, the junction kept 5 bases outside the gene matches. Here the CDR3 reads CASSEYAQGANYGYTF. CDR3 nucleotide sequence: TGTGCCAGCAGTGAATATGCGCAGGGGGCGAACTATGGCTACACCTTC.

The chain has TRBV29-1 and TRBJ2-3; 9 bases map to TRBD1. The CDR3 consists of 12 residues. Germline lookup yields CDR1 SQVTM and CDR2 ANQGSEA. The ends lost 6 bases at V and 5 bases at J; junction bases unmatched: 3. The CDR3 sequence: CSVVDRGDTQYF. Here the CDR3 DNA reads TGCAGCGTCGTGGACAGGGGAGATACGCAGTATTTT.

The chain recombines TRBV7-2 with TRBJ2-5; D is possibly TRBD2 (6 bases). This CDR3 is 15 amino acids long. Trimming removed 1 base at V and 3 bases at J, with 12 bases between. Germline-derived CDR1 and CDR2 are SGHTA and FQGNSA. For the CDR3, the DNA is TGTGCCAGCAGCTTAGTGGCCGGAGGGGAAGAGACCCAGTACTTC. Amino acid sequence: CASSLVAGGEETQYF.

The chain couples TRBV6-2 or TRBV6-3 to TRBJ2-3; 9 bases fit TRBD2. The CDR3 has 16 amino acids. Germline-derived CDR1 and CDR2 are MNHEY and SVGEGT. V trimming: 0 bases; J trimming: 5 bases; junction bases outside the gene matches: 6. The CDR3 loop reads CASSYSPIAGEDTQYF. CDR3 bases: TGTGCCAGCAGTTACTCCCCAATAGCGGGAGAAGATACGCAGTATTTT.

V gene TRBV7-2 combines with J gene TRBJ2-4, with TRBD2 identical over 7 bases. The CDR3 is 14 amino acids. Germline CDR1 and CDR2: SGHTA and FQGNSA. V was clipped by 7 bases and J by 7 bases; unmatched bases: 10. The CDR3 loop reads CASTLGGIANIQYF. CDR3 coding DNA: TGTGCCAGCACCCTGGGAGGGATCGCGAACATTCAGTACTTC. Drawing the rest from reference TRBV7-2 and TRBJ2-4, the complete variable domain is GAGVSQSPSNKVTEKGKDVELRCDPISGHTALYWYRQSLGQGLEFLIYFQGNSAPDKSGLPSDRFSAERTGGSVSTLTIQRTQQEDSAVYLCASTLGGIANIQYFGAGTRLSVL.

J is TRBJ2-1 and V is TRBV7-9; D unclear. V gave up 1 base and J gave up 6 bases, with 7 bases separating them. Germline V gene sequence: CDR1 SEHNR, CDR2 FQNEAQ (reference sequence). The CDR3 covers 13 residues. The CDR3 DNA follows: TGTGCCAGCAGCTTAGTCGGTCGCAATGAGCAGTTCTTC. It codes for CASSLVGRNEQFF.

This chain connects TRBV6-5 to TRBJ2-5; tentative D call: TRBD1 (6 bases). Trimming pared 10 bases from V and 5 bases from J, leaving 20 bases between. This CDR3 contains 14 residues. Germline V lookup: CDR1 MNHEY, CDR2 SVGAGI. CDR3 residues: CATQGRSGWETQYF. The CDR3 nucleotides are TGTGCCACTCAGGGGCGCTCGGGATGGGAGACCCAGTACTTC.

The rearrangement links TRBV28 to TRBJ2-7, with D unclear. Trimming removed 1 base from V and 5 bases from J, with 3 bases in between. The germline V gene has CDR1 MDHEN and CDR2 SYDVKM. This CDR3 is built from 11 residues. The chain's CDR3 is CASSLSDEQYF. The CDR3 DNA sequence: TGTGCCAGCAGTTTATCTGACGAGCAGTACTTC.

This sequence joins TRBV19 and TRBJ2-5; 9 nucleotides align to TRBD2. Germline V lookup: CDR1 LNHDA, CDR2 SQIVND (reference sequence). The CDR3 has 17 amino acids. With V trimmed by 3 bases and J by 4 bases, 12 bases remained unmatched. The CDR3 region has the DNA TGTGCCAGTAGTATCGGACTAGCGCCCTTGGAACCAGAGACCCAGTACTTC. This sequence encodes CASSIGLAPLEPETQYF.

This chain uses TRBV6-1 with TRBJ2-3, with 12 bases identical to TRBD2. The CDR3 covers 15 residues. CDR1 MNHNS and CDR2 SASEGT come from the germline V gene. The ends lost 2 bases at V and 6 bases at J; junction bases unmatched: 3. As DNA, the CDR3 is TGTGCCAGCAGTGAAACTAGCGGGAGGTCGGATACGCAGTATTTT. Encoded protein: CASSETSGRSDTQYF.

This sequence joins TRBV4-2 and TRBJ2-1; D remains unclear. CDR1 is LGHNA and CDR2 is YNFKEQ in the germline V gene. The V and J ends lost 0 bases and 15 bases respectively, with 18 bases between them. This CDR3 spans 14 amino acids. CDR3 loop: CASSQDRDSPRRFF. As DNA, the CDR3 is TGTGCCAGCAGCCAAGATCGAGACTCCCCCCGGCGGTTCTTC.

J is TRBJ2-7 and V is TRBV19; 14 positions match TRBD2. CDR1 LNHDA and CDR2 SQIVND come from the germline V gene (reference sequence). V trimming: 4 bases; J trimming: 3 bases; junction bases outside the gene matches: 5. This CDR3 has 16 amino acids. The CDR3 bases are TGTGCCAGTAGTAACACAGGGACTAGCGGGAGCTACGAGCAGTACTTC. Amino acids: CASSNTGTSGSYEQYF.

This chain links TRBV4-1 with TRBJ2-1; TRBD2 matches at 11 bases. Germline trimming cut 6 bases from V and 12 bases from J; bases unmatched to any gene: 10. This CDR3 comprises 14 residues. Germline loops: CDR1 MGHRA, CDR2 YSYEKL. The CDR3 sequence is CASRSSGRTPWQFF. In DNA form, the CDR3 reads TGCGCCAGCAGATCTAGCGGGAGGACCCCGTGGCAGTTCTTC.

The V gene is TRBV27, the J gene TRBJ1-2; D remains unclear. Germline loops: CDR1 MNHEY, CDR2 SMNVEV (reference sequence). V was cut by 5 bases and J by 13 bases, with 17 bases left in between. The CDR3 sequence is 12 residues long. CDR3 coding DNA: TGTGCCAGCAGTCCGGGTGGAGGCCGGTGCACCTTC. Its protein product is CASSPGGGRCTF.

J is TRBJ1-4 and V is TRBV28; TRBD1 aligns across 9 bases. V was clipped by 4 bases and J by 5 bases; unmatched bases: 5. CDR3 size: 15 residues. CDR1 MDHEN and CDR2 SYDVKM come from the germline V gene. The CDR3 DNA is TGTGCCAGCAGTTCCGGGACAGGGCGGAATGAAAAACTGTTTTTT. Protein product: CASSSGTGRNEKLFF.